This T cell receptor (beta chain) was retrieved from a study of blood T cell repertoires in COVID-19. At the level of the study: There were acute and convalescent COVID-19 samples, and they came from the United States, Italy and Spain.

How the authors handled the data: Nucleated cell counts were estimated from reference gene primer amplification. Assay used: immunoSEQ multiplex PCR; TCRdb lists only in-frame clones, some missing. D and trimming were read from the DNA, whereas the V and J calls and clone size are those reported in that table. The repertoire holds 200,000 to 250,000 clones, with 75% to 90% as singletons. Germline CDR1 MNHEY, CDR2 SMNVEV (reference sequence). CDR3 length: 17 amino acids. J gave up 6 bases and V 6 bases, and 9 bases lay outside the gene matches. The clonotype originates from a man aged 60 to 75 who had recovered from COVID-19. V usage is TRBV27 and J usage is TRBJ2-1, with 15 bases lining up with TRBD2. The material sequenced was peripheral blood. In DNA form, the CDR3 reads TGTGCCAGCAGCTTTACCGGGACTAGCGGGGGGATCAATGAGCAGTTCTTC. Residues: CASSFTGTSGGINEQFF.